This T cell receptor (beta chain) was sequenced in a study of beta chain features in type 1 diabetes. A word on this clone: Its antigen is not known.

Expressed TCRB transcripts were sequenced after all isolated RNA was converted to cDNA. Sequencing used immunoSEQ multiplex PCR; TCRdb keeps in-frame clones, though not all of them. The data contain 250,000 to 300,000 clones, around 22% of them singletons. Notes on the study in general: Among all four CD4+ subsets, Type 1 diabetes patients had TCRB CDR3s that were moderately but significantly shorter.

CDR1 SNHLY and CDR2 FYNNEI come from the germline V gene. The CDR3 contains 13 residues. V gave up 2 bases and J gave up 4 bases, with 8 bases separating them. The TCR was taken from a woman aged 30 to 39 with type 1 diabetes. The V and J genes are TRBV2 and TRBJ1-2; D gene uncertain. Source material: naive CD4+ T cells from blood. This CDR3 reads CASSENGGYGYTF. The CDR3, as DNA: TGTGCCAGCAGTGAAAACGGTGGCTATGGCTACACCTTC.